What follows is one TCR beta chain and its context. These data come from a study of blood T cell repertoires in COVID-19. This CDR3 is built from 15 residues. The germline V gene has CDR1 SGHVS and CDR2 FQNEAQ. The V end was cut by 2 bases, the J end by 4 bases, with 14 bases between. The table came from immunoSEQ multiplex PCR; TCRdb's copy has only in-frame clones and leaves some out. The sample yields fewer than 25,000 clones, roughly 84% seen once. The chain carries TRBV7-8 and TRBJ1-2; a weak D match, TRBD1 (6 bases). What was sequenced was peripheral blood. This receptor was identified in a human donor in a cohort sampled during active COVID-19. The donor label of this sample is uncertain. CDR3 DNA sequence: TGTGCCAGCAGCTTATTATCACAGGGTATCTATGGCTACACCTTC. Its protein product is CASSLLSQGIYGYTF.